The 26 T cell receptor beta chains given below trace back to one sample, sequenced in a study of cytomegalovirus exposure and HLA in healthy donors (dated by TCRdb to about 2017). The receptor library was made with the immunoSEQ multiplex PCR assay. For the multiplex PCR, a mixture combining 60 forward primers for TCR Vbeta segments and 13 reverse primers for TCR Jbeta segments was used. TCRdb took over this immuneACCESS table, retaining in-frame rearrangements with V and J assigned. Such tables are incomplete; in checked studies, under half of the missing clones stem from an unresolved V gene, and the remainder is unexplained. The record for this sample contains approximately 80,000 clones. The biggest ten clones account for approximately 4.2% of the sample. Input material: PBMCs. The receptors were sampled from a man younger than 35 in good health and CMV-seropositive.

The V call is TRBV7-3, the J call TRBJ2-1; D is perhaps TRBD1 (5 bases). V was pared by 6 bases and J by 0 bases, with 18 bases between. The CDR3 is 17 amino acids. CDR1 and CDR2 from the germline V gene are SGHTA and FQGTGA. CDR3 sequence (DNA): TGTGCCAGCAGGAGAGGTGGGGCCCCCAGCTCCTACAATGAGCAGTTCTTC. This sequence encodes CASRRGGAPSSYNEQFF.

The chain has TRBV6-1 and TRBJ1-1; D possibly corresponds to TRBD1 (5 bases). Germline-derived CDR1 and CDR2 are MNHNS and SASEGT. This CDR3 contains 13 residues. Deletions cut 5 bases from V and 7 bases from J, with 14 bases between. In DNA, the CDR3 is TGTGCCAGCAGTCTAGGGGATACCCGTGAAGCTTTCTTT. Protein product: CASSLGDTREAFF.

The chain employs TRBV9 and TRBJ1-5; tentative D call: TRBD1 (6 bases). The CDR3 length is 14 residues. Trimming took 2 bases from V and 3 from J, leaving 9 bases between them. CDR1 is SGDLS and CDR2 is YYNGEE in the germline V gene. The CDR3, as DNA: TGTGCCAGCAGCGTCGGACAGTACAATCAGCCCCAGCATTTT. Protein product: CASSVGQYNQPQHF.

V gene TRBV6-1 combines with J gene TRBJ1-5, with 9 bases aligning to TRBD1. This CDR3 contains 17 residues. The V gene end was trimmed by 1 base and the J gene end by 4 bases; junction bases not matched to a gene: 8. Germline V gene data show CDR1 as MNHNS and CDR2 as SASEGT. The CDR3 sequence: CASSEDLGQGRNQPQHF. The CDR3 coding sequence is TGTGCCAGCAGTGAAGATTTGGGACAGGGTCGTAATCAGCCCCAGCATTTT.

The V and J genes are TRBV6-6 and TRBJ1-1; TRBD1 might be the D (6 bases). Germline lookup yields CDR1 MNHNY and CDR2 SVGAGI (reference sequence). Trimming removed 6 bases from V and 3 bases from J, with 20 bases in between. This CDR3 is built from 16 residues. In DNA form, the CDR3 reads TGTGCCAGCAGGGACCCCACTCGAACAGGGTACACTGAAGCTTTCTTT. Its protein product is CASRDPTRTGYTEAFF.

The chain recombines TRBV30 with TRBJ2-7; 12 nucleotides align to TRBD1. J gave up 2 bases and V 1 base, and 9 bases lay outside the gene matches. Germline assignment: CDR1 GTSNPN and CDR2 SVGIG (reference sequence). The CDR3 length is 17 residues. CDR3 loop: CAWSAGTGGLGTYEQYF. CDR3 coding DNA: TGTGCCTGGAGTGCGGGGACAGGGGGCCTAGGCACCTACGAGCAGTACTTC.

The genes are TRBV11-3 and TRBJ2-7; 9 bases are a match to TRBD1. The V gene end was trimmed by 5 bases and the J gene end by 3 bases; junction bases not matched to a gene: 8. The CDR3 is 15 amino acids. The germline CDR1 and CDR2 sequences are SGHNT and YENEEA. The CDR3 region has the DNA TGTGCCAGCAGCGTCACAGGGGGCGAGGGCTACGAGCAGTACTTC. Protein sequence: CASSVTGGEGYEQYF.

The V gene is TRBV7-9, the J gene TRBJ1-1, with a weak D call TRBD1 (6 bases). V was trimmed by 4 bases and J by 8 bases, leaving 11 bases between them. The CDR3 totals 12 residues. Germline V lookup: CDR1 SEHNR, CDR2 FQNEAQ (reference sequence). The CDR3: CASSSTGAEAFF. CDR3 coding DNA: TGTGCCAGCAGCTCGACAGGCGCCGAAGCTTTCTTT.

The chain links TRBV15 to TRBJ1-1, with 9 nucleotides matching TRBD1. The CDR3 is 17 residues long. Germline CDR1 and CDR2: LNHNV and YYDKDF (reference sequence). V trimming: 8 bases; J trimming: 0 bases; junction bases outside the gene matches: 13. The CDR3 loop reads CATYHAGTGPMNTEAFF. CDR3 nucleotides: TGTGCCACCTACCATGCTGGGACAGGGCCTATGAACACTGAAGCTTTCTTT.

The gene calls are TRBV6-5 and TRBJ1-5; D uncertain. The CDR3 is 15 residues long. Trimming cost V 7 bases and J 0 bases, with 13 bases left between them. Germline CDR1 MNHEY, CDR2 SVGAGI. CDR3 protein: CASNPTRGSNQPQHF. The CDR3 nucleotides read TGTGCCAGCAACCCTACAAGAGGTAGCAATCAGCCCCAGCATTTT.

The chain employs TRBV4-1 and TRBJ1-1; no firm D call. CDR3 size: 14 residues. The germline gives CDR1 MGHRA, CDR2 YSYEKL. Trimming took off 0 bases at V and 3 bases at J, with 8 bases between the two ends. The CDR3 region has the DNA TGCGCCAGCAGCCAAGATCCCGGTTACACTGAAGCTTTCTTT. Protein product: CASSQDPGYTEAFF.

This chain links TRBV6-1 with TRBJ1-5, with a weak D call TRBD1 (6 bases). Germline CDR1 reads MNHNS; CDR2 reads SASEGT. V lost 6 bases and J 5 bases, leaving 11 bases between the germline ends. This CDR3 region has 13 residues. The CDR3 is CASSLQGDQPQHF. DNA for the CDR3: TGTGCCAGCAGCCTACAGGGAGATCAGCCCCAGCATTTT.

Points on this clone: One end of the junction fails to match germline, which may point to a read error. The chain employs TRBV28 and TRBJ1-1; 7 nucleotides agree with TRBD1. CDR3 length equals 11 residues. Germline-derived CDR1 and CDR2 are MDHEN and SYDVKM. Here the CDR3 reads CASKPGDSGDF. CDR3 sequence (DNA): TGTGCCAGCAAGCCCGGGGACAGTGGTGACTTT.

This chain links TRBV21-1 with TRBJ2-7; the table names TRBD1, a call not compared with the DNA. TRBV21-1 is flagged as a pseudogene. The CDR3 is 23 residues long. CDR3 in DNA: TGTGCCAGCAGCAAAGGTGAGTCCCCCCCCCAAGGGACAGGGGCAGACCCACTCTACGAGCAGTACTTC. As protein: CASSKGESPPQGTGADPLYEQYF.

The J gene is TRBJ2-7, the V gene TRBV14, with a possible D match to TRBD1 (5 bases). Germline CDR1 is SGHDN and CDR2 is FVKESK. This CDR3 spans 14 amino acids. V lost 5 bases and J 1 base, leaving 12 bases between the germline ends. DNA for the CDR3: TGTGCCAGCAGCAGGGGCAGGACGTCCTACGAGCAGTACTTC. Encoded protein: CASSRGRTSYEQYF.

The chain has TRBV2 and TRBJ2-7, with 10 bases lining up with TRBD1. The CDR3 runs 14 residues. The germline CDR1 and CDR2 sequences are SNHLY and FYNNEI. V lost 5 bases to trimming and J lost 2 bases; unmatched junction nucleotides: 3. CDR3 DNA sequence: TGTGCCAGCAGTTGGGACAGGGGAGCCTACGAGCAGTACTTC. It translates to CASSWDRGAYEQYF. The entire variable domain, with the rest obtained from reference TRBV2 and TRBJ2-7, is as follows: EPEVTQTPSHQVTQMGQEVILRCVPISNHLYFYWYRQILGQKVEFLVSFYNNEISEKSEIFDDQFSVERPDGSNFTLKIRSTKLEDSAMYFCASSWDRGAYEQYFGPGTRLTVT.

The chain carries TRBV7-9 and TRBJ1-1; D is undetermined. Trimming removed 5 bases from V and 7 bases from J, with 8 bases in between. Germline V gene data show CDR1 as SEHNR and CDR2 as FQNEAQ (reference sequence). This CDR3 is 11 amino acids long. The CDR3 DNA is TGTGCCAGCAGCCGGAGCTTTGAAGCTTTCTTT. Its translation: CASSRSFEAFF. The whole variable domain, remainder taken from reference TRBV7-9 and TRBJ1-1, is DTGVSQNPRHKITKRGQNVTFRCDPISEHNRLYWYRQTLGQGPEFLTYFQNEAQLEKSRLLSDRFSAERPKGSFSTLEIQRTEQGDSAMYLCASSRSFEAFFGQGTRLTVV.

J is TRBJ1-1 and V is TRBV5-4, with D possibly matching TRBD1 (6 bases). Trimming took off 4 bases at V and 1 base at J, with 11 bases between the two ends. CDR1 and CDR2 from the germline V gene are SGHNT and YYREEE (reference sequence). The CDR3 loop spans 14 amino acids. The CDR3 region is CASSPQGWNTEAFF. The CDR3 DNA is TGTGCCAGCAGCCCACAGGGTTGGAACACTGAAGCTTTCTTT.

This chain joins TRBV10-3 and TRBJ2-2; 8 bases line up with TRBD1. This CDR3 comprises 14 residues. With 10 bases clipped from V and 5 bases from J, the junction kept 9 bases outside the gene matches. Germline assignment: CDR1 ENHRY and CDR2 SYGVKD. CDR3 sequence reads: CATSGGAKTGELFF. The CDR3, as DNA: TGTGCCACCTCAGGGGGCGCAAAAACCGGGGAGCTGTTTTTT.

The CDR3 region is CASSPRDTRVLMYQETQYF. The DNA of the CDR3 is TGTGCCAGCTCACCCCGGGACACGCGGGTTTTAATGTACCAAGAGACCCAGTACTTC. The chain carries TRBV18 and TRBJ2-5; weak D call: TRBD1 (6 bases). V lost 3 bases, J lost 0 bases, and 23 bases lay in between. Per germline, CDR1 KGHSH and CDR2 LQKENI. The CDR3 has 19 amino acids.

The chain joins TRBV10-3 to TRBJ2-7; 12 positions agree with TRBD2. Germline V gives CDR1 ENHRY, CDR2 SYGVKD. The CDR3 sequence is 14 residues long. The J segment lost 0 bases and the V segment lost 8 bases, leaving 2 bases of the junction unmatched. The CDR3 protein is CAIGLAGHSYEQYF. CDR3 nucleotides: TGTGCCATCGGACTAGCGGGGCACTCCTACGAGCAGTACTTC.

The genes are TRBV30 and TRBJ1-2; 9 nucleotides line up with TRBD1. Trimming at V came to 3 bases and at J to 5 bases, leaving 4 bases not matched to a gene. The CDR3 loop spans 13 amino acids. Germline V gives CDR1 GTSNPN, CDR2 SVGIG (reference sequence). CDR3 residues: CAWRQTGGYGYTF. The CDR3 nucleotides read TGTGCCTGGAGACAGACAGGGGGGTATGGCTACACCTTC.

The chain has TRBV5-1 and TRBJ2-5; TRBD2 matches at 15 bases. CDR3 length equals 20 residues. The V gene's germline CDR1 is SGHRS and CDR2 YFSETQ. With V trimmed by 1 base and J by 0 bases, 10 bases remained unmatched. CDR3 in DNA: TGCGCCAGCAGCTTGAACCCGGGACTAGCGGGGGGACGGTACCAAGAGACCCAGTACTTC. Amino acids: CASSLNPGLAGGRYQETQYF.

As to this clone: Other DNA sequences in this sample translate to the same CDR3. V usage is TRBV6-5 and J usage is TRBJ2-3; D remains unclear. Germline values: CDR1 MNHEY, CDR2 SVGAGI. V gave up 6 bases and J gave up 0 bases, with 13 bases separating them. The length of the CDR3 is 15 residues. CDR3 loop: CASSPDRSSTDTQYF. CDR3 in DNA: TGTGCCAGCAGCCCAGATAGGAGTAGCACAGATACGCAGTATTTT.

CDR3 bases: TGTGCCAGCTTGAGATCCCCGAACACTGAAGCTTTCTTT. Translated, it gives CASLRSPNTEAFF. The chain carries TRBV11-1 and TRBJ1-1; D uncertain. Germline V gene sequence: CDR1 SGHAT, CDR2 FQDESV (reference sequence). The CDR3 runs to 13 residues. Trimming removed 8 bases at V and 1 base at J, with 11 bases between.

This chain uses TRBV6-6 with TRBJ2-5; possibly TRBD2 for D (5 bases). Between the trimmed V and J ends, which lost 8 bases and 5 bases, there was a span of 15 bases. Germline V lookup: CDR1 MNHNY, CDR2 SVGAGI (reference sequence). This CDR3 region has 13 residues. The CDR3 sequence: CASGTVGGETQYF. Here the CDR3 DNA reads TGTGCCAGCGGTACGGTGGGCGGGGAGACCCAGTACTTC.